The sequence of this T cell receptor beta chain was determined in a study of cytomegalovirus exposure and HLA in healthy donors. Findings and limits, study-wide: Follow-up analysis found HLA locus-dependent TCR association rates, highest for DRB1 and lowest for HLA-C.

The PCR employed 60 Vbeta primers together with 13 Jbeta primers. The repertoire was sequenced with immunoSEQ multiplex PCR; TCRdb's copy has only in-frame clones and lacks some. Of 100,000 to 150,000 clones listed, roughly 75% are singletons. Points on this clone: The antigen is undetermined.

The CDR3 totals 15 residues. Germline V gene lookup returns CDR1 SGHDT and CDR2 YYEEEE. Trimming removed 1 base from V and 6 bases from J, with 13 bases in between. The rearrangement links TRBV5-6 to TRBJ1-4, with D possibly being TRBD1 (6 bases). The sequenced sample consisted of PBMCs. The TCR originated in a female donor in good health and CMV-seronegative. DNA of the CDR3: TGTGCCAGCAGCTTGTTCGGCAGGGGAGATGAAAAACTGTTTTTT. It is translated as CASSLFGRGDEKLFF.